These 3 T cell receptor beta chains were sequenced from one sample in a study of T cells in Graves' hyperthyroidism and ophthalmopathy. Researchers amplified the TCR beta CDR3 regions from RNA transcripts. TCR CDR3 underwent first-round RT-PCR with the HTBI primer set. TCRdb re-called the multiplex PCR reads with MiXCR, one entry per CDR3 protein. In the table there are roughly 100,000 distinct CDR3 sequences, roughly 50% of which are singletons. The sequenced sample consisted of blood. The receptors were gathered from a man aged 40-49 years with Graves' hyperthyroidism.

In its sample, this clonotype was seen a few times. A much larger clone lies a single base off, so this may be a read error. The V and J genes are TRBV5-1 and TRBJ1-4; unclear D gene. Trimming cost V 5 bases and J 4 bases, with 15 bases left between them. The CDR3 spans 15 residues. CDR1 is SGHRS and CDR2 is YFSETQ in the germline V gene. CDR3 DNA sequence: TGCGCCAGCAGACCTACAAGGCACCGTAATGAAAAACTGTTTTTT. This encodes CASRPTRHRNEKLFF.

This clonotype was observed many times. The chain combines TRBV6-1 with TRBJ1-4; the D is unclear. Germline CDR1 reads MNHNS; CDR2 reads SASEGT. The CDR3 runs 15 residues. V lost 6 bases and J lost 0, with 11 bases in between. CDR3 loop: CASSANSATNEKLFF. As DNA, the CDR3 is TGTGCCAGCAGCGCCAACAGCGCAACTAATGAAAAACTGTTTTTT.

The chain is built from TRBV24-1 and TRBJ1-3; D is uncertain. Germline CDR1 reads KGHDR; CDR2 reads SFDVKD. V was shortened by 4 bases and J by 3 bases, with 9 bases between the two germline ends. The CDR3 loop spans 14 amino acids. CDR3 sequence: CATSDSLGGNTIYF. CDR3 DNA sequence: TGTGCCACCAGTGACAGCCTCGGTGGAAACACCATATATTTT.